The TCR beta chain under discussion was sequenced for a study of identical twins. The study, taken as a whole, reports: Invariant MAIT and iNKT cells could partly confound zero-insertion analyses.

Donors were all healthy Caucasians. A universal primer site arose from template switching, and cDNA bore unique molecular identifiers. Each CDR3 protein gets one entry after TCRdb re-called the 5' RACE reads with MiXCR. Found here are about 660,000 distinct CDR3 sequences, more than 6.5% of them singletons; the top ten hold more than 0.75%. The CDR3 has 19 amino acids. V was clipped by 2 bases and J by 0 bases; unmatched bases: 10. In germline, CDR1 is SGHVS, CDR2 FQNEAQ. At least ten counts were recorded for this clonotype. Its cognate antigen is unknown. This sample also belongs to another study, concerning yellow fever vaccine responses in identical twins.

Sequencing was done on a sample of PBMCs. The chain joins TRBV7-8 to TRBJ2-1; the match to TRBD2 covers 10 bases. This receptor was taken from a woman under 30 in good health. Here the CDR3 DNA reads TGTGCCAGCAGCTTACGGTCTAGCGGGGGCGCGAGCTCCTACAATGAGCAGTTCTTC. This translates into CASSLRSSGGASSYNEQFF.